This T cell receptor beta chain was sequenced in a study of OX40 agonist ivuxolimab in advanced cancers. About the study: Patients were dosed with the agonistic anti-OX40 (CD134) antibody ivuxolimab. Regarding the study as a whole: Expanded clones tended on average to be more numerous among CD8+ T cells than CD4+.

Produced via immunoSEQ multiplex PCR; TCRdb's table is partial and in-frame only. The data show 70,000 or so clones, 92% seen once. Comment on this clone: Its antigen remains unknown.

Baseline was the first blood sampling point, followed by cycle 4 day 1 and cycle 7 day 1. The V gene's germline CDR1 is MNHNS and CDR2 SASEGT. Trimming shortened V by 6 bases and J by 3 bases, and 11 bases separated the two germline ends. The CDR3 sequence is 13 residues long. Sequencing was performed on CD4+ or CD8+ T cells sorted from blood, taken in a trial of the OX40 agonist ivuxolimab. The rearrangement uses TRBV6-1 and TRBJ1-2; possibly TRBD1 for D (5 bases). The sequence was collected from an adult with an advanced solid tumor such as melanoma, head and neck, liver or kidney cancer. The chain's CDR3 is CASRPDTDYGYTF. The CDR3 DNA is TGTGCCAGCAGGCCGGACACGGACTATGGCTACACCTTC.